The text below deals with one T cell receptor (beta chain). The sample is drawn from a study of blood T cell repertoires in COVID-19. The length of the CDR3 is 18 residues. Per germline, CDR1 GTSNPN and CDR2 SVGIG (reference sequence). V was shortened by 4 bases and J by 5 bases, with 29 bases between the two germline ends. The protocol was immunoSEQ multiplex PCR, while the TCRdb copy is restricted to in-frame clones and leaves out a portion. The data contain around 340,000 clones, around 88% of them singletons. This sequence joins TRBV30 and TRBJ2-5; D not certain. This receptor was identified in a woman aged 60-75 years with COVID-19, enrolled during active disease. Sequencing used peripheral blood. The CDR3 DNA is TGTGCCTGGAACCCCGCCTCCGAACGGCAGGTTCCTTGGGAGACCCAGTACTTC. It yields the protein CAWNPASERQVPWETQYF.